The entry below gives a single TCR beta chain sequence along with its context. Antigen specificity is unknown. The CDR3 covers 14 residues. Trimming removed 2 bases from V and 2 bases from J, with 9 bases in between. CDR1 is SEHNR, CDR2 FQNEAQ, per germline (reference sequence). Every immunoSEQ plate was one replicate of a subset's evenly spread DNA. Tens of thousands of T cell genomes (approximately 190 ng DNA) went into each sorted-subset replicate. TCRdb's copy holds only in-frame clones and misses some; the assay was immunoSEQ multiplex PCR. This sample has 1.5 million to 2.5 million clones, with approximately 94% found just once. Positive CCR7 selection of CD45RO-negative cells yielded the naive CD8 cells, and terminally differentiated effector memory CD45RA+ cells were excluded. This specimen comes from a study of shared clonotypes between healthy human individuals. The study's findings and limits: A generally larger estimated richness was seen in naive subsets than in memory subsets.

The rearrangement uses TRBV7-9 and TRBJ1-1; D not resolved. This clonotype was obtained from a man aged 18 to 29 in good health. The specimen sequenced was naive CD8+ T cells sorted from blood. CDR3 in amino acids: CASSLTIGNTEAFF. Written as DNA, the CDR3 is TGTGCCAGCAGCTTAACCATTGGAAACACTGAAGCTTTCTTT.